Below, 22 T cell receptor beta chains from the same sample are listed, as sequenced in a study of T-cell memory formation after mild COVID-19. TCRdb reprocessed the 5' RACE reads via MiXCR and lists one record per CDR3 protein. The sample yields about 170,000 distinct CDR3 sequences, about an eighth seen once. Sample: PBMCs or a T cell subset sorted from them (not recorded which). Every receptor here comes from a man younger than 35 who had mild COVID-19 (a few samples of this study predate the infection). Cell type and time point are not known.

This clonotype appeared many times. CDR3 in amino acids: CASSLERGTEAFF. In nucleotides, the CDR3 is TGTGCCAGCAGCTTGGAGAGGGGCACTGAAGCTTTCTTT. The rearrangement links TRBV5-6 to TRBJ1-1; TRBD1 might be the D (5 bases). CDR3 size: 13 residues. V gave up 0 bases and J gave up 4 bases, with 7 bases separating them. Germline V gives CDR1 SGHDT, CDR2 YYEEEE.

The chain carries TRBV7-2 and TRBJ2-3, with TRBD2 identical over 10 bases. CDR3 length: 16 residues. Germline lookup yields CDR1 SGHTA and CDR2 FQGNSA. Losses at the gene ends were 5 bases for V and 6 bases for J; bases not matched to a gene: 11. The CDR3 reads CASSRSLAGDVDTQYF. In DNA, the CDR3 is TGTGCCAGCAGCAGGAGCCTAGCGGGGGATGTGGATACGCAGTATTTT.

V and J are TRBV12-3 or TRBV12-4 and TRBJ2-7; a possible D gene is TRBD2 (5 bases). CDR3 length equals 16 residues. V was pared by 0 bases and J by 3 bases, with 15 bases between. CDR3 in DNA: TGTGCCAGCAGTTTAGCGGTGGCGGGTCGACTCTACGAGCAGTACTTC. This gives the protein CASSLAVAGRLYEQYF.

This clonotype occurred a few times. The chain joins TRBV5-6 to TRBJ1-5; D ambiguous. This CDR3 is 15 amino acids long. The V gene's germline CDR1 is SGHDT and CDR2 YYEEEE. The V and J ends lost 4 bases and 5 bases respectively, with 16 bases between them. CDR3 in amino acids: CASSGTTRSDQPQHF. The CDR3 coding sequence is TGTGCCAGCAGCGGAACTACCCGTTCCGATCAGCCCCAGCATTTT.

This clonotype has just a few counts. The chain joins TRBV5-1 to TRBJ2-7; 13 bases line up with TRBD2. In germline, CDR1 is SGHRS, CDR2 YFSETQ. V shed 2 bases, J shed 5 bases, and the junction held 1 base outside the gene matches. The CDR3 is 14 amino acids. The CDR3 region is CASSFGLAGDEQYF. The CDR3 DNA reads TGCGCCAGCAGCTTTGGACTAGCGGGGGACGAGCAGTACTTC.

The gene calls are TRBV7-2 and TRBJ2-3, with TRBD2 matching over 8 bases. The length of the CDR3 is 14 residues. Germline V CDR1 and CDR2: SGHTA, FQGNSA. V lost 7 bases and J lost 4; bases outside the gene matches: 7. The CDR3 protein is CASTLGGASDTQYF. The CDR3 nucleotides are TGTGCCAGCACTCTCGGGGGGGCTTCAGATACGCAGTATTTT.

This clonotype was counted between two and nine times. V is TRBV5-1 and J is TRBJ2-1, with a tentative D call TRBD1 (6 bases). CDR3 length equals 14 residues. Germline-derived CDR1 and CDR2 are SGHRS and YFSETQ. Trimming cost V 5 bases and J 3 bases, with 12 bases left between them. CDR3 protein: CASRQEDSYNEQFF. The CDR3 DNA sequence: TGCGCCAGCAGACAGGAGGACAGCTACAATGAGCAGTTCTTC.

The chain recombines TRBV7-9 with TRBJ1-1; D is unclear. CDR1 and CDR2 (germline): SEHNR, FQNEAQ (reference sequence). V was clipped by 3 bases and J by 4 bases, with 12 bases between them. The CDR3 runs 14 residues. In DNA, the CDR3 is TGTGCCAGCAGCTTTTCCTCGGTGGGCACTGAAGCTTTCTTT. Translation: CASSFSSVGTEAFF. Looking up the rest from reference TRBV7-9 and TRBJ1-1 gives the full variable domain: DTGVSQNPRHKITKRGQNVTFRCDPISEHNRLYWYRQTLGQGPEFLTYFQNEAQLEKSRLLSDRFSAERPKGSFSTLEIQRTEQGDSAMYLCASSFSSVGTEAFFGQGTRLTVV.

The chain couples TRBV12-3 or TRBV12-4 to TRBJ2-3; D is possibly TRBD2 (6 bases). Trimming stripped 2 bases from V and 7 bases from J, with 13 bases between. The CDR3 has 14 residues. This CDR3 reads CASSLRGLPNTQYF. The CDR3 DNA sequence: TGTGCCAGCAGTTTACGGGGACTCCCCAATACGCAGTATTTT.

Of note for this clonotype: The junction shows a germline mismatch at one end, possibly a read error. CDR3 DNA sequence: TGTGCCAGCTCACCGGGCCTGAGTCCTCCGGATACGAAGTATTTT. Translation gives CASSPGLSPPDTKYF. V and J are TRBV18 and TRBJ2-3, with no clear D. The CDR3 sequence is 15 residues long. Germline V gene lookup returns CDR1 KGHSH and CDR2 LQKENI.

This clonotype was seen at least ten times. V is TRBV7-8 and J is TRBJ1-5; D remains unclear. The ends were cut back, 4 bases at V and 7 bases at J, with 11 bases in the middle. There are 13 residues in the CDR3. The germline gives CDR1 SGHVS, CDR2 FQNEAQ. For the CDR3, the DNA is TGTGCCAGCAGCTCCTCCAGCTTGCAGCCCCAGCATTTT. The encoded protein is CASSSSSLQPQHF.

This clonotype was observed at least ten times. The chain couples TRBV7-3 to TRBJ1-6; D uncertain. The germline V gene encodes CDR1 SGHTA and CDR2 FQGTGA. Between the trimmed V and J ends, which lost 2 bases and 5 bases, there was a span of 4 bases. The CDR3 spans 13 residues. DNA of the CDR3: TGTGCCAGCAGCTTACAAAATAATTCACCCCTCCACTTT. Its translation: CASSLQNNSPLHF.

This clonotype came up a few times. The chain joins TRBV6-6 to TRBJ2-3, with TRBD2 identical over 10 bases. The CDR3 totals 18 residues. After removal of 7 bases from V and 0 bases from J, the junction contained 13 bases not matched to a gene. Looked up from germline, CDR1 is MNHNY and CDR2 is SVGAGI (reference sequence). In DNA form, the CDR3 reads TGTGCCAGCATCAAGACTAGCGGGCTAACTCCTAGCACAGATACGCAGTATTTT. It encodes CASIKTSGLTPSTDTQYF.

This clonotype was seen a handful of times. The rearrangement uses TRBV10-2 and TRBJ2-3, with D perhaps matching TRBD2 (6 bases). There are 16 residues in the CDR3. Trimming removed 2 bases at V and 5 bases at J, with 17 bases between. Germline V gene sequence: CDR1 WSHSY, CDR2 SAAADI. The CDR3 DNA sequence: TGCGCCAGCAGTGAGGGGCTGTCCTGGGGAGGAGATACGCAGTATTTT. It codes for CASSEGLSWGGDTQYF.

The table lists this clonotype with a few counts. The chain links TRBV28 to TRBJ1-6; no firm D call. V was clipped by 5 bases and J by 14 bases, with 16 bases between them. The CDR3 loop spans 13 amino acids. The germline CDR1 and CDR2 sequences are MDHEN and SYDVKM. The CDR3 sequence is CASSQGWAGALHF. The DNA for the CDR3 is TGTGCCAGCAGTCAAGGGTGGGCCGGGGCCCTCCACTTT.

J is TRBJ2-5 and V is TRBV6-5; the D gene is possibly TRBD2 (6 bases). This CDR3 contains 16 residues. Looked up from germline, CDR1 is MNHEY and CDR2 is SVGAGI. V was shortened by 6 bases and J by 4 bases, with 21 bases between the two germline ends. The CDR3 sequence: CASSPVGEELVETQYF. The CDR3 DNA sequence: TGTGCCAGCAGCCCGGTGGGGGAGGAGCTAGTAGAGACCCAGTACTTC.

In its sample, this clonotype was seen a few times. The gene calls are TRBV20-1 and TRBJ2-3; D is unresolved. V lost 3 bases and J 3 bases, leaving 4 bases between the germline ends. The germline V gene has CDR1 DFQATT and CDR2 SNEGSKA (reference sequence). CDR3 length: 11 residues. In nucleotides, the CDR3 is TGCAGTGCTAGTAAGACAGATACGCAGTATTTT. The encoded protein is CSASKTDTQYF.

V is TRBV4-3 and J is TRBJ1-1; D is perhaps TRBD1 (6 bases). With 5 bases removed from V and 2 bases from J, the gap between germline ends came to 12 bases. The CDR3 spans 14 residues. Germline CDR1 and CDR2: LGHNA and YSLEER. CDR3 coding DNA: TGCGCCAGCAGCTACGTCGGGGGCAACACTGAAGCTTTCTTT. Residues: CASSYVGGNTEAFF.

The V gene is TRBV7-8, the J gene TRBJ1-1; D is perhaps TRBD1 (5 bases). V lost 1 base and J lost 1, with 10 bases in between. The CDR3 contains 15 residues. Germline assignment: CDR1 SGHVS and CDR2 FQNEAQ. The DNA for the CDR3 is TGTGCCAGCAGCTTAGTTCCGGGGCGGAACACTGAAGCTTTCTTT. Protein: CASSLVPGRNTEAFF.

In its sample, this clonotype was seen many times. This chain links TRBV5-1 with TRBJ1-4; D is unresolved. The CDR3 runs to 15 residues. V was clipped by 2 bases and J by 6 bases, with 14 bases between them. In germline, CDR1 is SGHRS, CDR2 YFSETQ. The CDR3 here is CASSFFPGEDEKLFF. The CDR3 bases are TGCGCCAGCAGCTTCTTTCCCGGTGAGGATGAAAAACTGTTTTTT. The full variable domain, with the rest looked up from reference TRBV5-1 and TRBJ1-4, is KAGVTQTPRYLIKTRGQQVTLSCSPISGHRSVSWYQQTPGQGLQFLFEYFSETQRNKGNFPGRFSGRQFSNSRSEMNVSTLELGDSALYLCASSFFPGEDEKLFFGSGTQLSVL.

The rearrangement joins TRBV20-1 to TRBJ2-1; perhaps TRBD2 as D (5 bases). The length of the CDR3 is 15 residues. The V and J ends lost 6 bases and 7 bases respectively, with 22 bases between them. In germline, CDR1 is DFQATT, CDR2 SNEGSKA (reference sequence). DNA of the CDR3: TGCAGTGCCCGACCCCCCGGGCGCCCGGGGAATGAGCAGTTCTTC. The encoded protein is CSARPPGRPGNEQFF.

The CDR3 sequence is CASRFSGVSTNYGYTF. DNA of the CDR3: TGTGCCAGCAGATTCTCAGGGGTCAGTACTAACTATGGCTACACCTTC. The chain employs TRBV28 and TRBJ1-2; perhaps TRBD1 as D (6 bases). This CDR3 comprises 16 residues. Trimming took off 6 bases at V and 0 bases at J, with 17 bases between the two ends. From germline, CDR1 is MDHEN and CDR2 SYDVKM.